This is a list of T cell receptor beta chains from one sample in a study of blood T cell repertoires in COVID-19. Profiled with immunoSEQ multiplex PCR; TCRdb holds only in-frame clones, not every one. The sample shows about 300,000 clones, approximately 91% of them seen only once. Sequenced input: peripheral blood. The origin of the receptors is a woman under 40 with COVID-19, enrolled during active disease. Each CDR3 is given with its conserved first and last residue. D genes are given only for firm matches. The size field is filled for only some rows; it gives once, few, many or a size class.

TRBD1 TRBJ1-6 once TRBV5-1 CASSGQGDSPLHF TGCGCCAGCAGCGGGCAGGGGGATTCACCCCTCCACTTT
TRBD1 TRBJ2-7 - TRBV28 CASSAPGQGTYEQYF TGTGCCAGCAGTGCACCGGGACAGGGAACCTACGAGCAGTACTTC
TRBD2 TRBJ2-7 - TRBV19 CASSLRLAESYEQYF TGTGCCAGTAGTCTCCGACTAGCGGAATCCTACGAGCAGTACTTC
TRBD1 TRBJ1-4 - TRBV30 CAWSVSTGGRGEKLFF TGTGCCTGGAGTGTCTCAACAGGGGGCAGGGGTGAAAAACTGTTTTTT
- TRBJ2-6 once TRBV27 CASSLSQGGSGANVLTF TGTGCCAGCAGTCTCTCCCAGGGGGGCTCTGGGGCCAACGTCCTGACTTTC
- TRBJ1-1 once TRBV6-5 CASSPRSSGGTEAFF TGTGCCAGCAGTCCGCGGTCATCCGGGGGAACTGAAGCTTTCTTT
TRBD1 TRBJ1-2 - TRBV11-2 CASSIRRQGINYGYTF TGTGCCAGCAGCATACGACGACAGGGTATTAACTATGGCTACACCTTC
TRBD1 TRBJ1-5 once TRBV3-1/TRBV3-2 CASSHGDRGRGQPQHF TGTGCCAGCAGCCATGGGGACAGGGGGCGCGGGCAGCCCCAGCATTTT
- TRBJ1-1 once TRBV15 CATSRDGGGVNTEAFF TGTGCCACCAGCAGAGACGGGGGTGGGGTGAACACTGAAGCTTTCTTT
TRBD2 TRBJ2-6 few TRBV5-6 CASSLAGGVGANVLTF TGTGCCAGCAGCTTGGCGGGGGGTGTAGGGGCCAACGTCCTGACTTTC
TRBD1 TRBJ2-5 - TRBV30 CAWSVQGETQYF TGTGCCTGGAGTGTACAGGGGGAGACCCAGTACTTC
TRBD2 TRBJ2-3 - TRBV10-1 CASSVTSGSSDTQYF TGCGCCAGCAGTGTCACTAGCGGGAGTTCAGATACGCAGTATTTT
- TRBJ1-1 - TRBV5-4 CASSLGGPNTEAFF TGTGCCAGCAGCCTCGGGGGACCGAACACTGAAGCTTTCTTT
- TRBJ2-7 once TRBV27 CASSVLRDTSYAYEQYF TGTGCCAGCAGTGTCCTCCGGGACACCTCGTACGCCTACGAGCAGTACTTC
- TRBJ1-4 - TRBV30 CAWSVYGGSFLFTSDEKLFF TGTGCCTGGAGTGTATACGGGGGAAGCTTTCTGTTTACTTCGGATGAAAAACTGTTTTTT
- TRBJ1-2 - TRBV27 CASSLVGGWVDGYTF TGTGCCAGCAGTTTAGTCGGGGGATGGGTGGATGGCTACACCTTC
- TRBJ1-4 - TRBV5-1 CASSLVGGTNEKLFF TGCGCCAGCAGCTTGGTCGGGGGAACTAATGAAAAACTGTTTTTT
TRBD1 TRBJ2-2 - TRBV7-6 CASSPQGTANTGELFF TGTGCCAGCAGCCCACAGGGGACAGCGAACACCGGGGAGCTGTTTTTT
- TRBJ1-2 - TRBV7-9 CASSPRGYYGYTF TGTGCCAGCAGCCCTAGGGGCTACTATGGCTACACCTTC
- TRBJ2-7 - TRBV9 CASSVPRQGPYEQYF TGTGCCAGCAGCGTCCCGCGGCAGGGGCCCTACGAGCAGTACTTC